This T cell receptor (beta chain) comes out of a study of blood T cells in healthy people across ages. Study as a whole: Template switching captured about one barcoded beta molecule per two T cells.

Together with a sample-barcoded 5' primer, a J-beta primer mix was included in a second PCR lasting about 7 to 11 cycles. A single record per CDR3 protein comes from TCRdb applying MiXCR to the 5' RACE reads. The table includes about 1.7 million distinct CDR3 sequences, 25% to 30% detected once. Trimming took 5 bases from V and 6 from J; bases not matched to a gene: 15. Germline lookup yields CDR1 MGHDK and CDR2 SYGVNS. The CDR3 is made up of 16 amino acids. The origin of this receptor is a woman in her twenties or thirties in good health. This chain links TRBV25-1 with TRBJ2-7; 8 bases align to TRBD1. The sample comprised blood. The CDR3 protein is CASSPSLGQGTGEQYF. In DNA, the CDR3 is TGTGCCAGCAGTCCTTCATTAGGACAGGGAACGGGCGAGCAGTACTTC.